Listed below are T cell receptor beta chains from one sample, sequenced in a study of blood T cells in healthy people across ages. Via MiXCR, TCRdb re-called the 5' RACE reads, giving one row per CDR3 protein. The sample shows about 580,000 distinct CDR3 sequences, roughly 48% of them seen only once. What was sequenced was blood. Receptors were obtained from an older man in good health. Each CDR3 is given with its conserved first and last residue. The D gene is left open where the match is weak. The listing skips clone size in some rows; elsewhere it reads once, few, many or a size class.

>NA|TRBV21-1|TRBJ1-5|NA
TGTGCCAGCAGCAGTCGACAGCTTAGCAATCAGCCCCAGCATTTT
CASSSRQLSNQPQHF
>TRBD2|TRBV20-1|TRBJ2-7|NA
TGCAGTGCTAGTCCGCCGGGACTAAACTACGAGCAGTACTTC
CSASPPGLNYEQYF
>NA|TRBV12-3/TRBV12-4|TRBJ1-2|few
TGTGCCAGCAGTTTGAAGAACAGGCGAGGCTACACCTTC
CASSLKNRRGYTF
>NA|TRBV20-1|TRBJ2-5|few
TGCAGTGCGGCACACAACCAAGAGACCCAGTACTTC
CSAAHNQETQYF
>NA|TRBV2|TRBJ2-1|NA
TGTGCCAGCGAAGCGGAAGAGCAGTTCTTC
CASEAEEQFF
>TRBD2|TRBV6-2/TRBV6-3|TRBJ2-1|NA
TGTGCCAGTAGCCCTTTCGGGACTAAATACAATGAGCAGTTCTTC
CASSPFGTKYNEQFF
>NA|TRBV27|TRBJ2-7|NA
TGTGCCAGCAGTTTACGAGGGACCTACGAGCAGTACTTC
CASSLRGTYEQYF
>NA|TRBV7-2|TRBJ2-3|NA
TGTGCCAGCAGCTTAGAGGGCGTGGCTAGGAATACGCAGTATTTT
CASSLEGVARNTQYF
>NA|TRBV7-9|TRBJ1-1|NA
TGTGCCAGCAGCTCGGGACGGCCAGAAGCTTTCTTT
CASSSGRPEAFF
>TRBD1|TRBV7-3|TRBJ2-1|NA
TGTGCCAGCAGCTTAAGGGGACAGGGGACCTACAATGAGCAGTTCTTC
CASSLRGQGTYNEQFF
>TRBD1|TRBV7-3|TRBJ2-3|few
TGTGCCAGCAGCCCCCAGGGGACAGGGTACTATACGCAGTATTTT
CASSPQGTGYYTQYF
>TRBD2|TRBV6-2/TRBV6-3|TRBJ2-5|NA
TGTGCCAGCAGTTACCGACTAGACTCCAGCGGGACTAACCAAGAGACCCAGTACTTC
CASSYRLDSSGTNQETQYF
>TRBD1|TRBV10-3|TRBJ2-1|NA
TGTGCCATCGGCCCACAGGGGGCCGTCAGTAGCCATGAGCAGTTCTTC
CAIGPQGAVSSHEQFF
>TRBD1|TRBV5-1|TRBJ2-5|few
TGCGCCAGCAGCTTGGAACAGGGGGCAGAGACCCAGTACTTC
CASSLEQGAETQYF
>NA|TRBV7-2|TRBJ2-3|NA
TGTGCCAGCAGACTAGGGTTTGGCACAGATATGCAGTATTTT
CASRLGFGTDMQYF
>NA|TRBV20-1|TRBJ2-1|NA
TGCAGTGCACGGACAGACTCCTACAATGAGCAGTTCTTC
CSARTDSYNEQFF
>TRBD2|TRBV4-2|TRBJ2-1|few
TGTGCCAGCAGCCAACAGGGGACTAGCGGGAACAATGAGCAGTTCTTC
CASSQQGTSGNNEQFF
>NA|TRBV27|TRBJ2-4|NA
TGTGCCAGCAGTCGGACAGATGCCAAAAACATTCAGTACTTC
CASSRTDAKNIQYF
>TRBD2|TRBV7-9|TRBJ2-1|NA
TGTGCCAGCAGCCAAGGGGCTAGCGGACGCGATGAGCAGTTCTTC
CASSQGASGRDEQFF
>NA|TRBV7-2|TRBJ2-4|NA
TGTGCCAGCAGCTTATGGGGCCACGGTCACAGGGTTCCGGTTCAGTACTTC
CASSLWGHGHRVPVQYF
>TRBD1|TRBV27|TRBJ2-1|NA
TGTGCCAGCAGTTTAAGGGACAGGGTGGACAATGAGCAGTTCTTC
CASSLRDRVDNEQFF
>TRBD1|TRBV7-8|TRBJ1-2|NA
TGTGTCAGCAGCTTGGACAGGGCAGACTATGGCTACACCTTC
CVSSLDRADYGYTF
>NA|TRBV9|TRBJ2-3|NA
TGTGCCAGCAGCCAGATGACTAGTTCAGATGCGCAGTATTTT
CASSQMTSSDAQYF
>TRBD2|TRBV20-1|TRBJ2-1|NA
TGCAGTGCTCCGAGCGGAATTAGCGGGAGGTCGCGGGAGCAGTTCTTC
CSAPSGISGRSREQFF
>NA|TRBV29-1|TRBJ1-1|NA
TGCAGCGTGGGGACAACAATTATGAACACTGAAGCTTTCTTT
CSVGTTIMNTEAFF
>NA|TRBV10-3|TRBJ1-5|NA
TGTGCCTCCAGTGAGTCCGGCGGGGGTCGAAGCAATCAGCCCCAGCATTTT
CASSESGGGRSNQPQHF
>NA|TRBV5-1|TRBJ1-2|NA
TGCGCCAGCAGCTTGTCCACGGGGTTAGGTGGCTACACCTTC
CASSLSTGLGGYTF
>NA|TRBV7-9|TRBJ1-6|NA
TGTGCCAGCACCGTCGTACCGGGACGGGCAGGTTCACCCCTCCACTTT
CASTVVPGRAGSPLHF
>NA|TRBV7-2|TRBJ2-3|few
TGTGCCAGCAGCTCCCAGGGCATCGCAGATACGCAGTATTTT
CASSSQGIADTQYF
>TRBD1|TRBV10-3|TRBJ2-5|NA
TGTGCCATACTCCGGGACAGGGGGGAGACCCAGTACTTC
CAILRDRGETQYF